The rows below give T cell receptor beta chains drawn from one sample of a study of technical replicates of blood from a handful of donors. Repertoires were generated with immunoSEQ multiplex PCR, while TCRdb's copy carries only in-frame clones and drops some. The sample includes around 79,000 clones, 91% of them seen just once. The material sequenced was T cells isolated from PBMCs. These receptors all come from a human donor in good health. CDR3s include the opening cysteine and the closing phenylalanine or tryptophan. Each record gives: clone size, J gene, D gene, V gene, CDR3 protein, CDR3 DNA. D genes are given only for firm matches. Where a row states a size, it is once, few, many or the class of an expanded clone; other rows omit it.

size: NA
J: TRBJ1-1
D: NA
V: TRBV30
CDR3: CAWSGGDPGLNTEAFF
DNA: TGTGCCTGGAGTGGGGGGGACCCTGGGTTGAACACTGAAGCTTTCTTT

size: NA
J: TRBJ2-7
D: TRBD1
V: TRBV30
CDR3: CAWSLKGTGAYEQYF
DNA: TGTGCCTGGAGTCTAAAGGGGACAGGGGCCTACGAGCAGTACTTC

size: NA
J: TRBJ1-2
D: NA
V: TRBV5-1
CDR3: CASSVGTYGYTF
DNA: TGCGCCAGCAGCGTCGGGACATATGGCTACACCTTC

size: once
J: TRBJ2-1
D: TRBD2
V: TRBV5-4
CDR3: CASSLAEGAGRGGYYNEQFF
DNA: TGTGCCAGCAGCTTGGCAGAGGGAGCGGGGCGGGGGGGCTACTACAATGAGCAGTTCTTC

size: NA
J: TRBJ1-3
D: NA
V: TRBV13
CDR3: CASSLGWEENSGNTIYF
DNA: TGTGCCAGCAGCTTAGGTTGGGAGGAAAACTCTGGAAACACCATATATTTT

size: NA
J: TRBJ1-5
D: NA
V: TRBV27
CDR3: CASSLRGGPAPNQPQHF
DNA: TGTGCCAGCAGTTTGCGGGGGGGGCCGGCACCCAATCAGCCCCAGCATTTT

size: NA
J: TRBJ1-5
D: NA
V: TRBV10-3
CDR3: CAISNRSLYNQPQHF
DNA: TGTGCCATCAGTAACCGGTCGCTATACAATCAGCCCCAGCATTTT

size: NA
J: TRBJ1-2
D: NA
V: TRBV5-6
CDR3: CASSLDGGRYGNYGYTF
DNA: TGTGCCAGCAGCTTGGATGGAGGCCGGTATGGTAACTATGGCTACACCTTC

size: NA
J: TRBJ2-7
D: TRBD2
V: TRBV28
CDR3: CASSLLEGGGGRPFF
DNA: TGTGCCAGCAGTTTATTAGAGGGTGGTGGCGGGAGGCCCTTCTTC

size: NA
J: TRBJ2-3
D: NA
V: TRBV5-1
CDR3: CASSLASSKADTQYF
DNA: TGCGCCAGCAGCTTGGCTAGCAGTAAGGCAGATACGCAGTATTTT

size: NA
J: TRBJ2-1
D: NA
V: TRBV28
CDR3: CASSLIRRGAYNEQFF
DNA: TGTGCCAGCAGTCTTATTAGGCGGGGAGCCTACAATGAGCAGTTCTTC

size: NA
J: TRBJ1-1
D: NA
V: TRBV19
CDR3: CASSFRNTEAFF
DNA: TGTGCCAGTAGTTTTCGGAACACTGAAGCTTTCTTT

size: NA
J: TRBJ1-4
D: TRBD1
V: TRBV7-6
CDR3: CASSPDRGNEKLFF
DNA: TGTGCCAGCAGCCCAGACAGGGGTAATGAAAAACTGTTTTTT

size: NA
J: TRBJ2-7
D: TRBD2
V: TRBV5-1
CDR3: CASAPREGYEQYF
DNA: TGCGCCAGCGCTCCGCGGGAGGGGTACGAGCAGTACTTC

size: NA
J: TRBJ2-1
D: TRBD1
V: TRBV11-2
CDR3: CASRTTSTWTGANEQFF
DNA: TGTGCCAGCAGAACGACCTCCACCTGGACAGGCGCCAATGAGCAGTTCTTC

size: NA
J: TRBJ2-3
D: NA
V: TRBV9
CDR3: CASSVNVGEVASTDTQYF
DNA: TGTGCCAGCAGCGTAAACGTGGGGGAGGTAGCTAGCACAGATACGCAGTATTTT

size: NA
J: TRBJ2-1
D: NA
V: TRBV30
CDR3: CACQQYNEQFF
DNA: TGTGCCTGCCAACAATACAATGAGCAGTTCTTC

size: NA
J: TRBJ2-7
D: TRBD2
V: TRBV28
CDR3: CASGPPGGTYEQYF
DNA: TGTGCCAGCGGGCCCCCGGGAGGAACCTACGAGCAGTACTTC

size: NA
J: TRBJ1-2
D: TRBD1
V: TRBV13
CDR3: CASSVQGAPNYGYTF
DNA: TGTGCCAGCAGCGTTCAGGGGGCGCCCAACTATGGCTACACCTTC

size: NA
J: TRBJ2-2
D: NA
V: TRBV11-2
CDR3: CASSQTPINTGELFF
DNA: TGTGCCAGCAGCCAAACCCCTATCAACACCGGGGAGCTGTTTTTT

size: NA
J: TRBJ2-3
D: TRBD2
V: TRBV5-4
CDR3: CASSLLAGGPIDTQYF
DNA: TGTGCCAGCAGCCTCTTAGCGGGAGGGCCGATAGATACGCAGTATTTT

size: NA
J: TRBJ2-7
D: TRBD1
V: TRBV13
CDR3: CASSLGQGAFYEQYF
DNA: TGTGCCAGCAGCCTCGGACAGGGGGCGTTCTACGAGCAGTACTTC

size: NA
J: TRBJ2-1
D: NA
V: TRBV28
CDR3: CASSLAGGIYNEQFF
DNA: TGTGCCAGCAGTTTGGCCGGCGGGATCTACAATGAGCAGTTCTTC

size: NA
J: TRBJ2-2
D: NA
V: TRBV5-4
CDR3: CASSLGGLLNTGELFF
DNA: TGTGCCAGCAGCTTGGGGGGACTCCTGAACACCGGGGAGCTGTTTTTT

size: NA
J: TRBJ2-1
D: NA
V: TRBV27
CDR3: CASSLSGPTYNEQFF
DNA: TGTGCCAGCAGTTTAAGCGGGCCTACCTACAATGAGCAGTTCTTC

size: NA
J: TRBJ2-6
D: TRBD1
V: TRBV5-1
CDR3: CASSLGDSSGANVLTF
DNA: TGCGCCAGCAGCTTGGGGGACAGCTCTGGGGCCAACGTCCTGACTTTC

size: NA
J: TRBJ1-5
D: TRBD1
V: TRBV28
CDR3: CASSSLDRGESNQPQHF
DNA: TGTGCCAGCAGTTCCCTGGACAGGGGGGAAAGCAATCAGCCCCAGCATTTT

size: NA
J: TRBJ1-5
D: NA
V: TRBV19
CDR3: CASSRSNQPQHF
DNA: TGTGCCAGTAGTCGGAGCAATCAGCCCCAGCATTTT

size: NA
J: TRBJ2-7
D: TRBD2
V: TRBV10-2
CDR3: CASTPSGRTYEQYF
DNA: TGCGCCAGCACCCCTAGCGGGAGAACCTACGAGCAGTACTTC

size: NA
J: TRBJ1-1
D: NA
V: TRBV6-1
CDR3: CASSEWAGDTEAFF
DNA: TGTGCCAGCAGTGAATGGGCAGGGGACACTGAAGCTTTCTTT

size: NA
J: TRBJ2-7
D: NA
V: TRBV27
CDR3: CASSPAVAKGLYEQYF
DNA: TGTGCCAGCAGTCCCGCGGTGGCAAAGGGGTTATACGAGCAGTACTTC

size: NA
J: TRBJ2-3
D: TRBD2
V: TRBV4-2
CDR3: CASSQESSGGVDTQYF
DNA: TGTGCCAGCAGCCAAGAATCTAGCGGGGGTGTGGATACGCAGTATTTT

size: NA
J: TRBJ1-2
D: NA
V: TRBV6-5
CDR3: CASSETDNYGYTF
DNA: TGTGCCAGCAGTGAGACAGATAACTATGGCTACACCTTC

size: NA
J: TRBJ1-2
D: NA
V: TRBV28
CDR3: CASSPSGRLVYGYTF
DNA: TGTGCCAGCAGTCCAAGTGGCAGGCTCGTTTATGGCTACACCTTC

size: NA
J: TRBJ1-2
D: TRBD1
V: TRBV2
CDR3: CASRLTGANYGYTF
DNA: TGTGCCAGCAGGTTAACAGGGGCCAACTATGGCTACACCTTC

size: NA
J: TRBJ1-1
D: NA
V: TRBV19
CDR3: CASSTLEPTEAFF
DNA: TGTGCCAGTAGTACCCTCGAGCCCACTGAAGCTTTCTTT

size: NA
J: TRBJ2-2
D: NA
V: TRBV14
CDR3: CASSLFYTGELFF
DNA: TGTGCCAGCAGCCTCTTTTACACCGGGGAGCTGTTTTTT

size: NA
J: TRBJ2-1
D: TRBD2
V: TRBV19
CDR3: CASSTGLAGNYNEQFF
DNA: TGTGCCAGTAGTACCGGACTAGCGGGAAACTACAATGAGCAGTTCTTC

size: NA
J: TRBJ1-2
D: TRBD1
V: TRBV5-1
CDR3: CASSATGAQVYGYTF
DNA: TGCGCCAGCAGCGCTACAGGGGCACAGGTTTATGGCTACACCTTC

size: NA
J: TRBJ2-3
D: NA
V: TRBV7-8
CDR3: CASSTGSARSTDTQYF
DNA: TGTGCCAGCAGCACAGGGTCTGCCAGATCCACAGATACGCAGTATTTT

size: NA
J: TRBJ1-1
D: NA
V: TRBV28
CDR3: CASRNPGFTEAFF
DNA: TGTGCCAGCAGGAACCCAGGGTTCACTGAAGCTTTCTTT

size: NA
J: TRBJ1-5
D: NA
V: TRBV5-4
CDR3: CASSLDGNQPQHF
DNA: TGTGCCAGCAGCTTGGACGGGAATCAGCCCCAGCATTTT

size: NA
J: TRBJ1-2
D: NA
V: TRBV12-5
CDR3: CASGLAATRGYTF
DNA: TGTGCTAGTGGTTTGGCTGCGACGCGGGGCTACACCTTC

size: NA
J: TRBJ2-7
D: TRBD1
V: TRBV6-5
CDR3: CASSYVGDRGIYEQYF
DNA: TGTGCCAGCAGTTACGTCGGGGACAGGGGGATCTACGAGCAGTACTTC

size: few
J: TRBJ1-2
D: NA
V: TRBV6-5
CDR3: CASSYSTSRGNGYTF
DNA: TGTGCCAGCAGTTACTCAACGAGTCGGGGGAATGGCTACACCTTC

size: NA
J: TRBJ2-2
D: NA
V: TRBV5-1
CDR3: CASSFPLTETGELFF
DNA: TGCGCCAGCAGCTTTCCCCTGACAGAAACCGGGGAGCTGTTTTTT

size: NA
J: TRBJ2-7
D: NA
V: TRBV7-9
CDR3: CASSLYTGSDEQYF
DNA: TGTGCCAGCAGCTTATATACAGGGAGCGACGAGCAGTACTTC

size: NA
J: TRBJ1-1
D: NA
V: TRBV28
CDR3: CASTSPGNTEAFF
DNA: TGTGCCAGCACCTCGCCAGGGAACACTGAAGCTTTCTTT

size: NA
J: TRBJ2-5
D: NA
V: TRBV7-9
CDR3: CASRRQETQYF
DNA: TGTGCCAGCAGGCGTCAAGAGACCCAGTACTTC

size: NA
J: TRBJ1-3
D: NA
V: TRBV28
CDR3: CASSSPSRLSGNTIYF
DNA: TGTGCCAGCAGTTCCCCATCCCGACTCTCTGGAAACACCATATATTTT

size: NA
J: TRBJ2-3
D: TRBD1
V: TRBV7-8
CDR3: CASSFLAGGADTQYF
DNA: TGTGCCAGCAGCTTCTTGGCAGGGGGCGCGGATACGCAGTATTTT

size: NA
J: TRBJ1-6
D: TRBD1
V: TRBV5-6
CDR3: CASSLGTGASYNSPLHF
DNA: TGTGCCAGCAGCTTGGGTACAGGGGCCTCCTATAATTCACCCCTCCACTTT

size: NA
J: TRBJ2-1
D: TRBD2
V: TRBV27
CDR3: CASRLLAGGLNEQFF
DNA: TGTGCCAGCAGGTTACTAGCGGGAGGCCTCAATGAGCAGTTCTTC

size: NA
J: TRBJ2-4
D: NA
V: TRBV30
CDR3: CASRAATQGGYNIQYF
DNA: TGTGCCTCCAGGGCAGCTACCCAAGGGGGTTATAACATTCAGTACTTC

size: NA
J: TRBJ2-7
D: TRBD2
V: TRBV5-4
CDR3: CASRLAGHYEQYF
DNA: TGTGCCAGCAGACTAGCGGGCCACTACGAGCAGTACTTC

size: NA
J: TRBJ1-4
D: TRBD1
V: TRBV19
CDR3: CASRNYRGVKATNEKLFF
DNA: TGTGCCAGCCGGAATTACAGGGGTGTAAAGGCAACTAATGAAAAACTGTTTTTT

size: NA
J: TRBJ2-2
D: TRBD1
V: TRBV14
CDR3: CASSQLSGGLATGELFF
DNA: TGTGCCAGCAGCCAACTCTCAGGGGGCTTAGCCACCGGGGAGCTGTTTTTT

size: NA
J: TRBJ1-2
D: NA
V: TRBV11-3
CDR3: CASSLESLGAPNYGYTF
DNA: TGTGCCAGCAGCCTAGAGAGTTTGGGCGCCCCTAACTATGGCTACACCTTC